The 27 T cell receptor beta chains below come from one sample, sequenced in a study of regulatory T cells in long-lasting Graves disease (dated by TCRdb to 2020 to 2022). The time point label, read with the paper, signifies: newly diagnosed GD, antithyroid drugs for less than 3 months. For both TCR sequencing and RNA sequencing, RNA was extracted from PBMCs in TRIzol. To prepare the library, multiplex PCR was applied. TCRdb lists the instrument as Illumina HiSeq 4000. CDR3 regions were amplified by Arm-PCR with iRepertoire HTBI primers to construct TCR beta libraries. TCRdb took the public reads, trimmed them with fastp at Q25, ran MiXCR for clone calling and kept in-frame beta chains. Every CDR3 protein is listed once, alongside the most common genes and DNA of its rows. Within this sample are hundreds of thousands of distinct CDR3 sequences, with 16% of them counted one time only. The ten largest clones represent roughly 27% of the sample.

The sample also formed part of further work on T cells in Graves' hyperthyroidism and ophthalmopathy.

The sample was peripheral blood mononuclear cells (PBMCs), taken at new diagnosis, from a patient treated with antithyroid drugs. The source of these receptors is a man aged 35 to 55 with Graves disease. Donor details come from another sample of the same person, matched by shared clones.

There are many counts of this clonotype. The rearrangement links TRBV4-1 to TRBJ2-4, with no clear D. The CDR3 runs to 13 residues. Germline lookup yields CDR1 MGHRA and CDR2 YSYEKL. V was shortened by 0 bases and J by 9 bases, with 9 bases between the two germline ends. The CDR3 region has the DNA TGCGCCAGCAGCCAAGATCTAGAGCTCATTCAGTACTTC. Its protein is CASSQDLELIQYF.

This clonotype has at least ten counts. The chain recombines TRBV18 with TRBJ1-1, with D uncertain. Trimming pared 5 bases from V and 4 bases from J, leaving 8 bases between. This CDR3 spans 12 amino acids. Germline V gene lookup returns CDR1 KGHSH and CDR2 LQKENI. The CDR3 DNA sequence: TGTGCCAGCTCAGGGGTGGGCACTGAAGCTTTCTTT. Translation gives CASSGVGTEAFF.

In its sample, this clonotype was seen many times. The chain uses TRBV6-1 and TRBJ2-3; D could derive from TRBD1 or TRBD2 (5 bases each). Trimming pared 5 bases from V and 5 bases from J, leaving 20 bases between. Per the germline V gene, CDR1 is MNHNS and CDR2 is SASEGT. The CDR3 sequence is 16 residues long. DNA of the CDR3: TGTGCCAGCAGTCGTCCCGGGACCGTTGGGGGAGATACGCAGTATTTT. It specifies CASSRPGTVGGDTQYF.

This clonotype has ten or more counts. The chain combines TRBV7-2 with TRBJ2-6; D gene uncertain. Germline CDR1 is SGHTA and CDR2 is FQGNSA. The CDR3 spans 15 residues. Trimming stripped 4 bases from V and 4 bases from J, with 11 bases between. The DNA of the CDR3 is TGTGCCAGCAGCTCCGACCCCTCCGGGGCCAACGTCCTGACTTTC. Its translation is CASSSDPSGANVLTF.

The chain employs TRBV5-1 and TRBJ1-2, with TRBD1 as a possible D gene (6 bases). V lost 7 bases, J lost 0 bases, and 19 bases lay in between. The CDR3 runs 16 residues. From germline, CDR1 is SGHRS and CDR2 YFSETQ. Written as DNA, the CDR3 is TGCGCCAGCGGGCGGGGACAACAGGGTGCTAACTATGGCTACACCTTC. This encodes CASGRGQQGANYGYTF.

The J gene is TRBJ1-2, the V gene TRBV2, with a weak D call TRBD1 (5 bases). The CDR3 spans 15 residues. V was shortened by 2 bases and J by 2 bases, with 12 bases between the two germline ends. Germline V gene lookup returns CDR1 SNHLY and CDR2 FYNNEI. Written as DNA, the CDR3 is TGTGCCAGCAGTGAAAGTGGCGGGGGGAACTATGGCTACACCTTC. This gives the protein CASSESGGGNYGYTF.

On this clonotype: A single base separates this from a much larger clone, so it may be a read error. This chain uses TRBV20-1 with TRBJ2-1; 8 bases agree with TRBD2. CDR3 length equals 16 residues. CDR1 is DFQATT, CDR2 SNEGSKA, per germline (reference sequence). The CDR3 DNA reads TGCAGTGCTAGAGATCTGGGGCTAGCGGGCCTCAATGAGCAGTCCTTC. It encodes CSARDLGLAGLNEQSF.

The chain uses TRBV7-3 and TRBJ2-6, with D perhaps matching TRBD1 (6 bases). CDR1 SGHTA and CDR2 FQGTGA come from the germline V gene. Trimming pared 3 bases from V and 4 bases from J, leaving 16 bases between. This CDR3 has 17 amino acids. CDR3 sequence reads: CASSFTGPLSGANVLTF. The CDR3 nucleotides read TGTGCCAGCAGCTTTACAGGGCCCCTTTCAGGGGCCAACGTCCTGACTTTC.

This clonotype was observed many times. Sequence at one end of the junction differs from germline and may be a read error. J is TRBJ2-1 and V is TRBV7-9, with D hard to call. The CDR3 is 16 residues long. Germline values: CDR1 SEHNR, CDR2 FQNEAQ (reference sequence). The CDR3 sequence: CASSLNPESSYNEQFF. CDR3 coding DNA: TGCGCCAGCAGCCTGAACCCGGAGAGCTCCTACAATGAGCAGTTCTTC.

This clonotype has ten or more counts. This chain joins TRBV2 and TRBJ1-4; 7 bases match TRBD1. The germline gives CDR1 SNHLY, CDR2 FYNNEI. The CDR3 has 14 residues. The ends lost 7 bases at V and 5 bases at J; junction bases unmatched: 7. The CDR3 sequence is CASNQDRANEKLFF. DNA for the CDR3: TGTGCCAGCAACCAAGACAGGGCGAATGAAAAACTGTTTTTT.

A few counts support this clonotype. A much larger clone is a single base away; this may be a read error. The chain uses TRBV7-2 and TRBJ2-7; D possibly corresponds to TRBD1 (6 bases). Germline CDR1 is SGHTA and CDR2 is FQGNSA. The V gene lost 0 bases and the J gene lost 0 bases, with 30 bases spanning the gap. CDR3 length: 22 residues. Written as DNA, the CDR3 is TGTGCCAGCAGCTTAGCGCATCACACCGACACAGGGATTCGGACCCCCTCCTACGAGCAGTACTTC. Translation gives CASSLAHHTDTGIRTPSYEQYF.

This clonotype showed up many times. This chain connects TRBV12-5 to TRBJ2-5; 7 bases map to TRBD1. Trimming at V came to 6 bases and at J to 4 bases, leaving 8 bases not matched to a gene. The CDR3 spans 14 residues. CDR1 LGHNT and CDR2 FRNRAP come from the germline V gene. The CDR3 protein is CASGDDRVGETQYF. The CDR3 DNA reads TGTGCTAGTGGGGATGACAGGGTGGGAGAGACCCAGTACTTC.

This clonotype was counted at least ten times. The V call is TRBV5-1, the J call TRBJ2-1, with TRBD1 identical over 7 bases. After removal of 4 bases from V and 7 bases from J, the junction contained 17 bases not matched to a gene. Germline V gene lookup returns CDR1 SGHRS and CDR2 YFSETQ. The CDR3 loop spans 17 amino acids. This chain's CDR3 is CASSPRTGLQFRNEQFF. In DNA form, the CDR3 reads TGCGCCAGCAGCCCCAGGACAGGCCTCCAGTTTAGGAATGAGCAGTTCTTC. The complete variable domain, with remaining parts taken from reference TRBV5-1 and TRBJ2-1, reads KAGVTQTPRYLIKTRGQQVTLSCSPISGHRSVSWYQQTPGQGLQFLFEYFSETQRNKGNFPGRFSGRQFSNSRSEMNVSTLELGDSALYLCASSPRTGLQFRNEQFFGPGTRLTVL.

A word on this clonotype: With a far larger clone one base away, a read error is the likely cause. The chain combines TRBV7-2 with TRBJ2-7; 9 nucleotides match TRBD2. Germline V CDR1 and CDR2: SGHTA, FQGNSA. V gave up 2 bases and J gave up 7 bases; unmatched junction bases: 12. This CDR3 spans 16 amino acids. The CDR3 is CASSLSAGGSYNEQYF. The CDR3 region has the DNA TGTGCCAGCAGCTTATCGGCGGGGGGGTCCTACAATGAGCAGTACTTC.

This clonotype was observed a handful of times. V gene TRBV6-2 or TRBV6-3 combines with J gene TRBJ2-3; 8 nucleotides align to TRBD2. J was trimmed by 0 bases and V by 0 bases; bases with no gene match: 5. Germline V gene lookup returns CDR1 MNHEY and CDR2 SVGEGT. This CDR3 has 17 amino acids. In nucleotides, the CDR3 is TGTGCCAGCAGTTACTCTGGAGCGGGGGTTAGCACAGATACGCAGTATTTT. Its translation: CASSYSGAGVSTDTQYF.

This clonotype was seen at least ten times. V is TRBV6-1 and J is TRBJ1-2, with 7 nucleotides matching TRBD1. The CDR3 has 14 amino acids. Trimming at V came to 6 bases and at J to 5 bases, leaving 9 bases not matched to a gene. Germline lookup yields CDR1 MNHNS and CDR2 SASEGT. The CDR3 is CASRPPGQRYGYTF. The CDR3 nucleotides are TGTGCCAGCAGACCTCCGGGACAGAGATATGGCTACACCTTC.

Notes on this clonotype: Given a much more abundant clone one base away, this may be a read error. The chain is built from TRBV29-1 and TRBJ2-5; D unresolved. V was trimmed by 3 bases and J by 1 base, leaving 9 bases between them. This CDR3 is 13 amino acids long. Germline-derived CDR1 and CDR2 are SQVTM and ANQGSEA. This CDR3 reads CSVDGTLQETQYF. The CDR3 bases are TGCAGCGTTGATGGTACCCTCCAAGAGACCCAGTACTTC.

The chain uses TRBV4-1 and TRBJ1-5, with unresolved D. The CDR3 contains 13 residues. The V gene's germline CDR1 is MGHRA and CDR2 YSYEKL. The germline V and J ends were trimmed by 3 bases and 7 bases, with 10 bases remaining between them. CDR3 protein: CASSHYAGQPQHF. The CDR3 DNA reads TGCGCCAGCAGCCACTACGCCGGACAGCCCCAGCATTTT.

In its sample, this clonotype was seen many times. This chain uses TRBV20-1 with TRBJ1-1; 10 nucleotides agree with TRBD1. Germline assignment: CDR1 DFQATT and CDR2 SNEGSKA (reference sequence). Trimming at V came to 1 base and at J to 5 bases, leaving 4 bases not matched to a gene. The CDR3 consists of 14 residues. The CDR3: CSARGDRGGTEAFF. As DNA, the CDR3 is TGCAGTGCTAGAGGGGACAGGGGAGGGACTGAAGCTTTCTTT.

The chain links TRBV15 to TRBJ1-3; no firm D call. CDR1 and CDR2 (germline): LNHNV, YYDKDF (reference sequence). This CDR3 spans 21 amino acids. V lost 1 base and J lost 5, with 30 bases in between. The CDR3 loop is CATSRVPGALHPLETRNTIYF. DNA of the CDR3: TGTGCCACCAGCAGAGTCCCGGGAGCTCTACACCCTCTGGAAACACGAAACACCATATATTTT.

This clonotype occurred many times. This rearrangement joins TRBV13 to TRBJ2-3, with TRBD2 matching over 8 bases. Germline loops: CDR1 PRHDT, CDR2 FYEKMQ (reference sequence). The CDR3 covers 14 residues. Trimming took 5 bases from V and 2 from J; bases not matched to a gene: 3. The DNA for the CDR3 is TGTGCCAGCAGCCTAGCGGGCCCCACAGATACGCAGTATTTT. It specifies CASSLAGPTDTQYF.

The genes are TRBV20-1 and TRBJ2-3, with TRBD2 matching 10 bases. J lost 6 bases, V lost 5 bases, and 5 bases had no gene match. Germline CDR1 reads DFQATT; CDR2 reads SNEGSKA (reference sequence). The CDR3 consists of 13 residues. CDR3 bases: TGCAGTGCTGAACTAGCGGGGCTGGATACGCAGTATTTT. Its translation: CSAELAGLDTQYF.

This clonotype has a count of ten or more. The V and J genes are TRBV28 and TRBJ1-5; no clear D. The CDR3 runs to 12 residues. The V and J ends lost 8 bases and 1 base respectively, with 6 bases between them. Germline loops: CDR1 MDHEN, CDR2 SYDVKM. The CDR3 nucleotides are TGTGCCAGCCGTATAAGCAATCAGCCCCAGCATTTT. Protein sequence: CASRISNQPQHF.

This clonotype occurred a few times. As DNA, the CDR3 is TGTGCCAGCTCACCAATCGAGATGGCGGGGGGCTACCAAGAGACCCAGTACTTC. This sequence encodes CASSPIEMAGGYQETQYF. The chain combines TRBV18 with TRBJ2-5; 8 nucleotides line up with TRBD2. Germline loops: CDR1 KGHSH, CDR2 LQKENI. V lost 2 bases, J lost 0 bases, and 11 bases stayed unmatched. The CDR3 loop spans 18 amino acids.

The rearrangement joins TRBV27 to TRBJ2-7; 9 positions match TRBD1. Germline assignment: CDR1 MNHEY and CDR2 SMNVEV (reference sequence). V shed 4 bases, J shed 2 bases, and the junction held 3 bases outside the gene matches. This CDR3 is built from 14 residues. The CDR3 spells CASSYTGGAYEQYF. The DNA of the CDR3 is TGTGCCAGCAGTTACACAGGGGGCGCCTACGAGCAGTACTTC.

This clonotype occurred many times. The DNA of the CDR3 is TGTGCCAGCGCGAGGGGCAGGGGGGACTATGGCTACACCTTC. Its translation is CASARGRGDYGYTF. The V and J genes are TRBV27 and TRBJ1-2; 7 nucleotides line up with TRBD1. The V and J ends lost 8 bases and 3 bases, in that order; junction bases with no gene match: 9. CDR1 and CDR2 from the germline V gene are MNHEY and SMNVEV (reference sequence). The CDR3 runs to 14 residues.

Details on this clonotype: Given a much more abundant clone one base away, this may be a read error. No conserved phenylalanine or tryptophan ends this CDR3, so it is likely a read error. The chain links TRBV12-3 or TRBV12-4 to TRBJ1-2, with TRBD1 matching over 8 bases. CDR3 length: 14 residues. V shed 7 bases and J 4 bases; nucleotides not matched to a gene: 8. Written as DNA, the CDR3 is TGTGCCAGCACCCCGAGACAGGGGCTCTATGGCTACACCCTC. Amino acid sequence: CASTPRQGLYGYTL.